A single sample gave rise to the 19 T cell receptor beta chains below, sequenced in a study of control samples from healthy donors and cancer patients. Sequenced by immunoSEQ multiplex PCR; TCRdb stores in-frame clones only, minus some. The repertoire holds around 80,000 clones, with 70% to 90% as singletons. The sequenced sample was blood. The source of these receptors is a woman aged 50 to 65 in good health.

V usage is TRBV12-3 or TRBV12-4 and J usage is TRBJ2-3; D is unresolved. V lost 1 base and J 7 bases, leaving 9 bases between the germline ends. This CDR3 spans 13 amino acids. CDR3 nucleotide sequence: TGTGCCAGCAGTTTAGACCCCACCTATACGCAGTATTTT. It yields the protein CASSLDPTYTQYF.

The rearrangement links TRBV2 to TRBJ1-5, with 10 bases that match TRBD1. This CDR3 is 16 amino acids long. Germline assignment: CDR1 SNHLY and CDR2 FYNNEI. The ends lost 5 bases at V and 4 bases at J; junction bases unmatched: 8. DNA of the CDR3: TGTGCCAGCAGTCTCATGGACAGGGGGGGAAATCAGCCCCAGCATTTT. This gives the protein CASSLMDRGGNQPQHF.

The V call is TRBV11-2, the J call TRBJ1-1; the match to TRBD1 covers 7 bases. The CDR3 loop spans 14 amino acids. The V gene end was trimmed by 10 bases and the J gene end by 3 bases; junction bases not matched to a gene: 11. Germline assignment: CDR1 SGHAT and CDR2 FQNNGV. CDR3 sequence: CATNAPTGHTEAFF. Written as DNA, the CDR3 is TGTGCCACCAACGCCCCGACAGGGCACACTGAAGCTTTCTTT.

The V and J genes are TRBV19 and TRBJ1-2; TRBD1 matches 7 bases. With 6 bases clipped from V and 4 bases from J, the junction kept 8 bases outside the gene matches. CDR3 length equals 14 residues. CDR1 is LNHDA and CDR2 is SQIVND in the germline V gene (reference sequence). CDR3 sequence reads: CASSSDRALYGYTF. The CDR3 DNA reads TGTGCCAGTAGCTCCGACAGGGCCCTCTATGGCTACACCTTC. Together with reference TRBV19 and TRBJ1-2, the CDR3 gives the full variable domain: DGGITQSPKYLFRKEGQNVTLSCEQNLNHDAMYWYRQDPGQGLRLIYYSQIVNDFQKGDIAEGYSVSREKKESFPLTVTSAQKNPTAFYLCASSSDRALYGYTFGSGTRLTVV.

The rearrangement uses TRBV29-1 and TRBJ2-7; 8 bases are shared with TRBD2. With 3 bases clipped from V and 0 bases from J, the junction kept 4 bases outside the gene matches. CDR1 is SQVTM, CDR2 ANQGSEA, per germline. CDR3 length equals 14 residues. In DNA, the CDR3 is TGCAGCGTTGATACTAGCGGAAGCTCCTACGAGCAGTACTTC. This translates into CSVDTSGSSYEQYF.

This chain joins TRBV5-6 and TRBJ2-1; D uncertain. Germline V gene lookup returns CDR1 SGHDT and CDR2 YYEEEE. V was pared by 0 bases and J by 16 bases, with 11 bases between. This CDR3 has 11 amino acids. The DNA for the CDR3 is TGTGCCAGCAGCTTGGGAGGAAGAGATTTCTTC. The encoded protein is CASSLGGRDFF.

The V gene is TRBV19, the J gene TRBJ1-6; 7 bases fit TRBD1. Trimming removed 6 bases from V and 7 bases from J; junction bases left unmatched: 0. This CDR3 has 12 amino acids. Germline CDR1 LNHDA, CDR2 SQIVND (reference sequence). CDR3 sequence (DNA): TGTGCCAGTAGGACAGGGAATTCACCCCTCCACTTT. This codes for CASRTGNSPLHF.

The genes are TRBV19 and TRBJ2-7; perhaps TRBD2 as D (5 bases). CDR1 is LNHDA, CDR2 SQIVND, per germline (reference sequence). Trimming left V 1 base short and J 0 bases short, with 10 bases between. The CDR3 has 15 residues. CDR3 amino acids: CASSIAGRGSYEQYF. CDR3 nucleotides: TGTGCCAGTAGTATAGCGGGCCGGGGCTCCTACGAGCAGTACTTC. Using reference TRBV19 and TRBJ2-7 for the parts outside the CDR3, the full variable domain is DGGITQSPKYLFRKEGQNVTLSCEQNLNHDAMYWYRQDPGQGLRLIYYSQIVNDFQKGDIAEGYSVSREKKESFPLTVTSAQKNPTAFYLCASSIAGRGSYEQYFGPGTRLTVT.

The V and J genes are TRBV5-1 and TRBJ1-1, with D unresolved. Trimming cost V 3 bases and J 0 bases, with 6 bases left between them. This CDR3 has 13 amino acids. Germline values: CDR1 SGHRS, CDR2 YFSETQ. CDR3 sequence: CASSWGLNTEAFF. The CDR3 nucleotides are TGCGCCAGCAGCTGGGGATTGAACACTGAAGCTTTCTTT. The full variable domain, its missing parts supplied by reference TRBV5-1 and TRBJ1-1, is KAGVTQTPRYLIKTRGQQVTLSCSPISGHRSVSWYQQTPGQGLQFLFEYFSETQRNKGNFPGRFSGRQFSNSRSEMNVSTLELGDSALYLCASSWGLNTEAFFGQGTRLTVV.

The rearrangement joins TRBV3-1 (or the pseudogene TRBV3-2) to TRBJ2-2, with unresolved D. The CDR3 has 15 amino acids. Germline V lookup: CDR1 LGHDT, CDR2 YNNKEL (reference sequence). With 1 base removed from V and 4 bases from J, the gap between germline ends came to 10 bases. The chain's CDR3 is CASSQGQVSTGELFF. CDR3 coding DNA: TGTGCCAGCAGCCAAGGTCAAGTTTCCACCGGGGAGCTGTTTTTT.

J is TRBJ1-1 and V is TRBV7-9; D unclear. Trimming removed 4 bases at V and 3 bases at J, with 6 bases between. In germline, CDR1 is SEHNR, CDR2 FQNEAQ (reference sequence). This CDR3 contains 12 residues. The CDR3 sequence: CASSSWDTEAFF. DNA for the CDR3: TGTGCCAGCAGCTCCTGGGACACTGAAGCTTTCTTT. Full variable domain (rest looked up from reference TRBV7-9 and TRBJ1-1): DTGVSQNPRHKITKRGQNVTFRCDPISEHNRLYWYRQTLGQGPEFLTYFQNEAQLEKSRLLSDRFSAERPKGSFSTLEIQRTEQGDSAMYLCASSSWDTEAFFGQGTRLTVV.

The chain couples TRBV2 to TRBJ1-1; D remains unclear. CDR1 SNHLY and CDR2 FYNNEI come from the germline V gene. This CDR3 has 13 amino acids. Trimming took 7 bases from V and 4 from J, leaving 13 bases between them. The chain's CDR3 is CASNLLESTEAFF. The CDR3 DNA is TGTGCCAGCAACCTCCTAGAGAGCACTGAAGCTTTCTTT. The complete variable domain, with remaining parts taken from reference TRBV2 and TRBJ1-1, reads EPEVTQTPSHQVTQMGQEVILRCVPISNHLYFYWYRQILGQKVEFLVSFYNNEISEKSEIFDDQFSVERPDGSNFTLKIRSTKLEDSAMYFCASNLLESTEAFFGQGTRLTVV.

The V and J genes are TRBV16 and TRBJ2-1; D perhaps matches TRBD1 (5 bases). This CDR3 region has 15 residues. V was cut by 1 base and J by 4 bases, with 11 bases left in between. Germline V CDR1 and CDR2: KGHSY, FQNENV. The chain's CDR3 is CASSQYDRIYNEQFF. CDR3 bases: TGTGCCAGCAGCCAATATGACAGAATTTACAATGAGCAGTTCTTC. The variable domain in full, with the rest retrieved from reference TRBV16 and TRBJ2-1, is GEEVAQTPKHLVRGEGQKAKLYCAPIKGHSYVFWYQQVLKNEFKFLISFQNENVFDETGMPKERFSAKCLPNSPCSLEIQATKLEDSAVYFCASSQYDRIYNEQFFGPGTRLTVL.

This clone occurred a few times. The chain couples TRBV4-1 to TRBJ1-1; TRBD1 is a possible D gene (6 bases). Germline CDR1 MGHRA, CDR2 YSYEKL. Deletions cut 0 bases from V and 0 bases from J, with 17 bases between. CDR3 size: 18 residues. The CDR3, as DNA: TGCGCCAGCAGCCAAGATCGGGGGGCCAGATACATGAACACTGAAGCTTTCTTT. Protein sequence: CASSQDRGARYMNTEAFF.

This CDR3 reads CASSQDLGGGADTQYF. As DNA, the CDR3 is TGTGCCAGCAGCCAAGATTTGGGGGGGGGCGCAGATACGCAGTATTTT. The rearrangement uses TRBV3-1 (or the pseudogene TRBV3-2) and TRBJ2-3, with D perhaps TRBD2 (7 bases). There are 16 residues in the CDR3. Germline CDR1 and CDR2: LGHDT and YNNKEL (reference sequence). Between the trimmed V and J ends, which lost 0 bases and 4 bases, there was a span of 14 bases.

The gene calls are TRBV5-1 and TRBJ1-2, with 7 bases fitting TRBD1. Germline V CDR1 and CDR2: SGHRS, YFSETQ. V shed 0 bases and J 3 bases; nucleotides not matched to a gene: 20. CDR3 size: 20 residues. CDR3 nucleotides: TGCGCCAGCAGCTTGGATCGGGCGTCGGGTGACAGGGCGGTAGACTATGGCTACACCTTC. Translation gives CASSLDRASGDRAVDYGYTF.

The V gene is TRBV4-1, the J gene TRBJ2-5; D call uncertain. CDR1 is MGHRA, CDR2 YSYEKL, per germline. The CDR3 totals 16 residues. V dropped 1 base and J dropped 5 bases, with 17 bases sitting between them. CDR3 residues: CASSQVAGINLETQYF. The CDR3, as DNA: TGCGCCAGCAGCCAAGTGGCAGGAATCAACCTGGAGACCCAGTACTTC.

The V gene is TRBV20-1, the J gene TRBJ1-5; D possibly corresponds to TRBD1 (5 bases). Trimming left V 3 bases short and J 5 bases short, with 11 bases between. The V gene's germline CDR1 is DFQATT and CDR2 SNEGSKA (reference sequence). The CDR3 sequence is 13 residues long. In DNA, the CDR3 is TGCAGTGCTAGTGTAGGGGCAGATCAGCCCCAGCATTTT. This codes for CSASVGADQPQHF.

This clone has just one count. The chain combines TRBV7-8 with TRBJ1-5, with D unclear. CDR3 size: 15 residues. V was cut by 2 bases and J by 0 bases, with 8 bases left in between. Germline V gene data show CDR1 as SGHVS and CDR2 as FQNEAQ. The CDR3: CASSLSTYSNQPQHF. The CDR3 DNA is TGTGCCAGCAGCTTATCTACCTATAGCAATCAGCCCCAGCATTTT.